This passage covers 7 T cell receptor beta chains from one sample sequenced in a study of cytomegalovirus exposure and HLA in healthy donors. This table comes from immunoSEQ multiplex PCR, and its TCRdb copy is limited to in-frame clones, with some not included. The data hold 100,000 to 150,000 clones, with around nine tenths observed a single time. What was sequenced was PBMCs. These receptors originate from a woman younger than 30 in good health and CMV-seronegative.

This sequence joins TRBV30 and TRBJ1-5; 7 positions agree with TRBD1. This CDR3 region has 13 residues. In germline, CDR1 is GTSNPN, CDR2 SVGIG (reference sequence). The ends lost 2 bases at V and 4 bases at J; junction bases unmatched: 2. CDR3 nucleotide sequence: TGTGCCTGGAGTATACAGGGGAATCAGCCCCAGCATTTT. Its translation: CAWSIQGNQPQHF.

V and J are TRBV19 and TRBJ1-1; tentative D call: TRBD1 (6 bases). Trimming pared 5 bases from V and 5 bases from J, leaving 15 bases between. The germline CDR1 and CDR2 sequences are LNHDA and SQIVND (reference sequence). CDR3 size: 14 residues. The CDR3 protein is CASSVRERGTEAFF. The CDR3 coding sequence is TGTGCCAGTAGTGTCAGGGAAAGGGGGACTGAAGCTTTCTTT.

The chain links TRBV5-1 to TRBJ2-5, with D perhaps TRBD2 (6 bases). The CDR3 spans 14 residues. Germline V gene sequence: CDR1 SGHRS, CDR2 YFSETQ. V lost 4 bases to trimming and J lost 5 bases, with 15 bases between them. The CDR3 DNA sequence: TGCGCCAGCAGCGCGGACCTAGCGTTGGAGACCCAGTACTTC. As protein: CASSADLALETQYF.

V gene TRBV30 combines with J gene TRBJ2-1; D is possibly TRBD1 (5 bases). Trimming left V 5 bases short and J 3 bases short, with 17 bases between. The CDR3 is 15 residues long. Germline CDR1 and CDR2: GTSNPN and SVGIG (reference sequence). The CDR3 DNA follows: TGTGCCTGGGCTGGGGCGGTAGGGTTCTACAATGAGCAGTTCTTC. Amino acid sequence: CAWAGAVGFYNEQFF.

The V and J genes are TRBV5-5 and TRBJ2-3; TRBD1 matches 7 bases. CDR3 length equals 16 residues. The V gene end was trimmed by 3 bases and the J gene end by 0 bases; junction bases not matched to a gene: 7. Germline-derived CDR1 and CDR2 are SGHKS and YYEKEE (reference sequence). CDR3 residues: CASSYTGESSTDTQYF. The CDR3 DNA reads TGTGCCAGCAGCTATACAGGGGAATCTAGCACAGATACGCAGTATTTT.

CDR3 nucleotides: TGTGCCAGTAGCCCTTTTGACAGGGGCTACAATGAGCAGTTCTTC. Translated: CASSPFDRGYNEQFF. The V gene is TRBV19, the J gene TRBJ2-1; 8 bases map to TRBD1. Germline V gene data show CDR1 as LNHDA and CDR2 as SQIVND (reference sequence). The CDR3 is made up of 15 amino acids. With 6 bases clipped from V and 3 bases from J, the junction kept 7 bases outside the gene matches.

The V gene is TRBV7-9, the J gene TRBJ2-5; the match to TRBD2 covers 13 bases. The ends lost 2 bases at V and 5 bases at J; junction bases unmatched: 11. Germline CDR1 SEHNR, CDR2 FQNEAQ (reference sequence). This CDR3 has 18 residues. CDR3 nucleotides: TGTGCCAGCAGCTTAATATCGAGGGGACTAGCGGGAATGGAGACCCAGTACTTC. It specifies CASSLISRGLAGMETQYF.